This T cell receptor beta chain appears in the sequencing data of a study of identical twins. General study findings and limits: Its conclusions, products of cross-sectional statistical analysis, did not come from following the same donors. Compared with models, monozygotic twins showed more out-of-frame TCR alpha sharing.

To note about this clonotype: The antigen is not known.

TCRdb reprocessed the 5' RACE reads via MiXCR and lists one record per CDR3 protein. The sample records some 660,000 distinct CDR3 sequences, about 9.4% being singletons. V gave up 4 bases and J gave up 6 bases; unmatched junction bases: 18. This CDR3 is built from 18 residues. Germline CDR1 and CDR2: SNHLY and FYNNEI. These data were also reused for a study on yellow fever vaccine responses in identical twins. This second study says: A vaccine T cell response that seemed partly convergent and partly personalized was reported in twins.

This TCR came from a woman younger than 30 in good health. This rearrangement joins TRBV2 to TRBJ2-7; 10 positions agree with TRBD2. Input material: PBMCs. CDR3 region: CASSGRQGGLAGDGEQYF. The CDR3 DNA reads as TGTGCCAGCAGTGGTAGACAGGGTGGTCTAGCGGGAGATGGCGAGCAGTACTTC.